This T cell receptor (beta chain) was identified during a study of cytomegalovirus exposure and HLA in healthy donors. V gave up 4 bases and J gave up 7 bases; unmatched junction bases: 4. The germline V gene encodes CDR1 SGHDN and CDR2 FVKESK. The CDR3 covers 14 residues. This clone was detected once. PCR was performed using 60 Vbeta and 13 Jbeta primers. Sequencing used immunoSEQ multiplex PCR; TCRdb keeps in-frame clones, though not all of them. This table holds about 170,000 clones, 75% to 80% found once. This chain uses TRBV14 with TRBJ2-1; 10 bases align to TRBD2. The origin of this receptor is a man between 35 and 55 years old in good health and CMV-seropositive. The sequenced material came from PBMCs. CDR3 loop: CASSPSGSMNEQFF. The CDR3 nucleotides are TGTGCCAGCAGCCCTAGCGGGAGTATGAATGAGCAGTTCTTC.